The 4 T cell receptor beta chains given below trace back to one sample, sequenced in a study of blood T cells in healthy people across ages (dated by TCRdb to the mid-2010s). Preparation of the library involved 5' RACE. Instrument used: Illumina HiSeq 2500. A second roughly 7 to 11 cycle PCR used a sample-barcoded 5' primer and a J-beta primer mix. TCRdb applied fastp at Q25 and MiXCR to the public reads, then kept only in-frame beta chains. For every CDR3 protein sequence, its rows merge into one entry that carries the most common genes and DNA. This sample has hundreds of thousands of distinct CDR3 sequences in its table, and around 25% of those were observed once. The biggest ten clones account for about 2.9% of the sample. The data also belong to a second study, concerning T cells of mothers and their children.

The sample consisted of blood. These receptors originate from a boy between 5 and 17 years old in good health.

Only a few counts were recorded for this clonotype. The CDR3 loop reads CASSITGETQYF. Here the CDR3 DNA reads TGTGCCAGCAGTATTACTGGGGAGACCCAGTACTTC. This chain uses TRBV6-6 with TRBJ2-5; D gene ambiguous. Trimming removed 5 bases at V and 5 bases at J, with 9 bases between. The CDR3 covers 12 residues. Germline V gene data show CDR1 as MNHNY and CDR2 as SVGAGI (reference sequence).

In its sample, this clonotype was seen many times. The chain carries TRBV29-1 and TRBJ2-5; 12 bases fit TRBD1. Germline values: CDR1 SQVTM, CDR2 ANQGSEA. The CDR3 length is 14 residues. V gave up 5 bases and J gave up 5 bases; unmatched junction bases: 6. CDR3 DNA: TGCAGCGTTCTGGGACAGGGGGCCGGGGAGACCCAGTACTTC. This encodes CSVLGQGAGETQYF.

This chain connects TRBV25-1 to TRBJ2-2; no firm D call. Germline CDR1 reads MGHDK; CDR2 reads SYGVNS. The V end was cut by 1 base, the J end by 7 bases, with 4 bases between. This CDR3 region has 12 residues. The CDR3 coding sequence is TGTGCCAGCAGTGAATCTGGCGGGGAGCTGTTTTTT. Its translation is CASSESGGELFF.

This clonotype has only a few counts. The gene calls are TRBV20-1 and TRBJ1-5, with D maybe TRBD1 (5 bases). The CDR3 has 17 residues. The V gene lost 6 bases and the J gene lost 0 bases, with 21 bases spanning the gap. Germline V gives CDR1 DFQATT, CDR2 SNEGSKA (reference sequence). The DNA of the CDR3 is TGCAGTGCGATTTACCCTGAGGGGCCCTATAGCAATCAGCCCCAGCATTTT. This translates into CSAIYPEGPYSNQPQHF.